This T cell receptor beta chain was documented in a study of regulatory T cells in long-lasting Graves disease. The time point here: newly diagnosed GD, antithyroid drugs for less than 3 months. With RNA extracted from PBMCs as input, the TCR library was made. Staff took roughly 8.8 milliliters of peripheral blood and put it into EDTA tubes. Arm-PCR of CDR3 regions and iRepertoire HTBI primers were used to build TCR beta libraries. TCRdb independently ran MiXCR on the multiplex PCR reads; one entry per CDR3 protein. The table shows a few hundred thousand distinct CDR3 sequences, with about 11% occurring only once. The V end lost 2 bases, the J end lost 7 bases, and 11 bases lay between the germline ends. The CDR3 is made up of 13 amino acids. Germline-derived CDR1 and CDR2 are MGHRA and YSYEKL. These same data were also listed under a study on T cells in Graves' hyperthyroidism and ophthalmopathy. This second study says: With a duration under 2 months, the hyperthyroidism was newly diagnosed in patients aged 18 to 65. A first-round RT-PCR of the TCR CDR3 used the HTBI primer set.

This sequence joins TRBV4-1 and TRBJ1-2; no clear D. The sample in question was peripheral blood mononuclear cells (PBMCs), obtained at new diagnosis, from a patient treated with antithyroid drugs. This receptor was identified in a woman under 30 with Graves disease. The CDR3 here is CASSQLNLGGYTF. CDR3 nucleotides: TGCGCCAGCAGCCAACTTAATCTGGGTGGCTACACCTTC.